This note documents a single T cell receptor beta chain sequence. Germline-derived CDR1 and CDR2 are SGHVS and FNYEAQ. The length of the CDR3 is 15 residues. J gave up 5 bases and V 1 base, and 6 bases lay outside the gene matches. This entry belongs to a study of T cell responses to AZD1222 COVID-19 vaccine. Generated by immunoSEQ multiplex PCR, the TCRdb table keeps only in-frame clones and is missing some. The sample includes around 160,000 clones, 75% to 95% of them seen just once. The specimen was peripheral blood, collected on day 0 of AZD1222 vaccination. This chain joins TRBV7-6 and TRBJ2-7; 9 bases are shared with TRBD1. The receptor comes from an adult in good health. CDR3 bases: TGTGCCAGCAGCTTAGAACAGGGGGCTGTCCACGAGCAGTACTTC. This sequence encodes CASSLEQGAVHEQYF.